This TCR beta chain was documented in a study of blood T cell repertoires in COVID-19. Study-level information: COVID-19 samples collected from the United States, Italy and Spain covered acute and convalescent phases. From T cells, B-cell-depleted T cells, or PBMCs came the material, which was cDNA or gDNA.

V lost 4 bases, J lost 2 bases, and 15 bases lay in between. This CDR3 has 15 residues. The V gene's germline CDR1 is SGHRS and CDR2 YFSETQ. Here immunoSEQ multiplex PCR was the method, and the copy in TCRdb shows in-frame clones only, minus some. The sample records about 230,000 clones, roughly 81% being singletons. Patients in Seattle were enrolled during active infection, then followed longitudinally. This TCR derives from an elderly woman with COVID-19, enrolled during active disease. The chain recombines TRBV5-1 with TRBJ2-5, with D perhaps TRBD2 (5 bases). The sequenced sample was peripheral blood. In nucleotides, the CDR3 is TGCGCCAGCAGCCCGGGGATTAAGCCTCAAGAGACCCAGTACTTC. Translation: CASSPGIKPQETQYF.